These 14 T cell receptor beta chains came from one sample sequenced in a study of blood T cell repertoires in COVID-19. The method was immunoSEQ multiplex PCR; TCRdb's version includes in-frame clones alone and lacks a portion of them. The table has 200,000 to 250,000 clones, 65% to 90% seen once. Material for sequencing was peripheral blood. These receptors came from a woman aged 45-59 years with acute or convalescent COVID-19.

J is TRBJ1-5 and V is TRBV5-1, with 7 bases fitting TRBD1. V shed 4 bases and J 0 bases; nucleotides not matched to a gene: 1. Germline V lookup: CDR1 SGHRS, CDR2 YFSETQ. The CDR3 is 14 amino acids. CDR3 DNA sequence: TGCGCCAGCAGCGAGGGGGCTAGCAATCAGCCCCAGCATTTT. This encodes CASSEGASNQPQHF. The full variable domain, completed using reference TRBV5-1 and TRBJ1-5, is KAGVTQTPRYLIKTRGQQVTLSCSPISGHRSVSWYQQTPGQGLQFLFEYFSETQRNKGNFPGRFSGRQFSNSRSEMNVSTLELGDSALYLCASSEGASNQPQHFGDGTRLSIL.

The gene calls are TRBV7-2 and TRBJ2-5; 7 bases line up with TRBD1. The CDR3 spans 16 residues. The V and J ends lost 4 bases and 5 bases, in that order; junction bases with no gene match: 13. Germline V gene lookup returns CDR1 SGHTA and CDR2 FQGNSA. The DNA of the CDR3 is TGTGCCAGCAGCTCACGCGGACAGGCTCCCCCGGAGACCCAGTACTTC. Translating gives CASSSRGQAPPETQYF.

The chain recombines TRBV7-8 with TRBJ2-3, with 7 bases aligning to TRBD2. The CDR3 is 15 amino acids. From germline, CDR1 is SGHVS and CDR2 FQNEAQ. J lost 0 bases, V lost 5 bases, and 5 bases had no gene match. The CDR3 DNA reads TGTGCCAGCAGCACGACCGGGGGGAGCACAGATACGCAGTATTTT. It codes for CASSTTGGSTDTQYF.

This clone was counted a few times. This chain connects TRBV3-1 (or the pseudogene TRBV3-2) to TRBJ2-2, with D tentatively TRBD2 (6 bases). The CDR3 is 16 amino acids. Germline lookup yields CDR1 LGHDT and CDR2 YNNKEL (reference sequence). V lost 2 bases to trimming and J lost 5 bases, with 15 bases between them. CDR3 sequence (DNA): TGTGCCAGCAGCCAAATTCCCGGGAGTGGGACCGGGGAGCTGTTTTTT. It translates to CASSQIPGSGTGELFF.

The sample holds one count of this clone. The rearrangement joins TRBV10-3 to TRBJ1-1; TRBD1 is a possible D gene (5 bases). Between the trimmed V and J ends, which lost 4 bases and 0 bases, there was a span of 18 bases. Per the germline V gene, CDR1 is ENHRY and CDR2 is SYGVKD. The CDR3 loop spans 17 amino acids. DNA of the CDR3: TGTGCCATCAGTGTCGGGGGAGGGAGGGGTATGAACACTGAAGCTTTCTTT. Its translation: CAISVGGGRGMNTEAFF.

This clone was counted a single time. This chain uses TRBV19 with TRBJ1-1, with 11 bases identical to TRBD1. Germline CDR1 reads LNHDA; CDR2 reads SQIVND (reference sequence). This CDR3 has 13 amino acids. The trim removed 7 bases at V and 11 bases at J, leaving 9 bases unmatched. The CDR3 nucleotides read TGTGCCAGTACCCCGGACAGGGGGCGGGAGGCTTTCTTT. Translated, it gives CASTPDRGREAFF. The variable domain in full, with the rest retrieved from reference TRBV19 and TRBJ1-1, is DGGITQSPKYLFRKEGQNVTLSCEQNLNHDAMYWYRQDPGQGLRLIYYSQIVNDFQKGDIAEGYSVSREKKESFPLTVTSAQKNPTAFYLCASTPDRGREAFFGQGTRLTVV.

The chain carries TRBV12-1 and TRBJ2-1; TRBD2, the D gene given by the table, was not confirmed from the DNA. TRBV12-1 is a listed pseudogene. CDR3 length equals 16 residues. Here the CDR3 DNA reads TGTGCCAGCGTTCCGCGCCGTTTGAGCTCCTACAATGAGCAGTTCTTC. It specifies CASVPRRLSSYNEQFF.

The V and J genes are TRBV9 and TRBJ1-1, with D uncertain. V shed 0 bases and J shed 0 bases, with 21 bases lying between them. Germline V gives CDR1 SGDLS, CDR2 YYNGEE. The CDR3 has 19 residues. CDR3 sequence reads: CASSVATHRTTSMNTEAFF. The DNA for the CDR3 is TGTGCCAGCAGCGTAGCCACCCACCGTACGACAAGCATGAACACTGAAGCTTTCTTT.

The chain joins TRBV14 to TRBJ2-7; D possibly corresponds to TRBD1 (5 bases). Germline values: CDR1 SGHDN, CDR2 FVKESK. V was trimmed by 1 base and J by 2 bases, leaving 12 bases between them. The CDR3 contains 15 residues. DNA for the CDR3: TGTGCCAGCAGCCAAGGGTTGACAGAGCCCTACGAGCAGTACTTC. It translates to CASSQGLTEPYEQYF.

The chain has TRBV20-1 and TRBJ2-5, with 8 bases identical to TRBD2. The V gene's germline CDR1 is DFQATT and CDR2 SNEGSKA (reference sequence). After removal of 8 bases from V and 6 bases from J, the junction contained 5 bases not matched to a gene. This CDR3 region has 11 residues. The CDR3 protein is CSQTSEQTQYF. The DNA for the CDR3 is TGCAGTCAGACTAGCGAGCAGACCCAGTACTTC.

The V call is TRBV12-3 or TRBV12-4, the J call TRBJ1-6; maybe TRBD1 (6 bases). The CDR3 consists of 13 residues. V lost 6 bases to trimming and J lost 11 bases, with 14 bases between them. The DNA of the CDR3 is TGTGCCAGCAGACAGGGAGAAGGTGCACCCCTCCACTTT. It encodes CASRQGEGAPLHF.

This clone has more than one count but fewer than ten. The chain combines TRBV5-6 with TRBJ1-1, with no clear D. Trimming cost V 0 bases and J 2 bases, with 5 bases left between them. Germline CDR1 and CDR2: SGHDT and YYEEEE. This CDR3 spans 13 amino acids. CDR3 region: CASSLGLNTEAFF. CDR3 sequence (DNA): TGTGCCAGCAGCTTGGGTTTAAACACTGAAGCTTTCTTT.

V and J are TRBV10-3 and TRBJ1-1; 7 nucleotides line up with TRBD1. There are 13 residues in the CDR3. CDR1 is ENHRY, CDR2 SYGVKD, per germline. With 10 bases clipped from V and 3 bases from J, the junction kept 8 bases outside the gene matches. Written as DNA, the CDR3 is TGTGCCACCCGCTCCCAGGGGGACACTGAAGCTTTCTTT. This sequence encodes CATRSQGDTEAFF.

The rearrangement links TRBV28 to TRBJ1-3; no clear D gene. Germline lookup yields CDR1 MDHEN and CDR2 SYDVKM. The CDR3 runs to 17 residues. The V end was cut by 8 bases, the J end by 0 bases, with 20 bases between. CDR3 DNA: TGTGCCAGCGCGCCGACTTCTCCTTACTTCTCTGGAAACACCATATATTTT. It is translated as CASAPTSPYFSGNTIYF.